A selection of T cell receptor beta chains follows, all from one sample in a study of T cell responses to AZD1222 COVID-19 vaccine. TCRdb's table, derived via immunoSEQ multiplex PCR, lists solely in-frame clones and lacks some. The data show about 120,000 clones, around 89% seen once. Sequencing was performed on peripheral blood, taken on day 0 of AZD1222 vaccination. The source is an adult in good health. CDR3s include the opening cysteine and the closing phenylalanine or tryptophan. Fields, in order: CDR3 protein, CDR3 DNA, clone size, CDR3 length, D gene, V gene, J gene. A D gene is named only where the DNA matches it firmly. Expanded clones are given a class, and other clones once, few, many or no size at all.

CDR3aa: CASCRGTGGNQPQHF; CDR3nt: TGTGCCAGCTGTAGAGGGACAGGGGGCAATCAGCCCCAGCATTTT; abundance: .; len: 15; d_gene: TRBD1; v_gene: TRBV6-5; j_gene: TRBJ1-5
CDR3aa: CASSFFEGASTDTQYF; CDR3nt: TGCGCCAGCAGCTTTTTTGAGGGAGCATCCACAGATACGCAGTATTTT; abundance: .; len: 16; d_gene: .; v_gene: TRBV5-1; j_gene: TRBJ2-3
CDR3aa: CASSVRDLPSHGYTF; CDR3nt: TGTGCCAGCAGCGTCCGGGACCTTCCCTCTCATGGCTACACCTTC; abundance: .; len: 15; d_gene: .; v_gene: TRBV9; j_gene: TRBJ1-2
CDR3aa: CASSFPTGTAHEKLFF; CDR3nt: TGTGCCAGCAGCTTTCCTACCGGGACGGCTCACGAAAAACTGTTTTTT; abundance: .; len: 16; d_gene: .; v_gene: TRBV7-9; j_gene: TRBJ1-4
CDR3aa: CASSQVPTTGNTIYF; CDR3nt: TGTGCCAGCAGCCAAGTCCCCACGACTGGAAACACCATATATTTT; abundance: .; len: 15; d_gene: .; v_gene: TRBV3-1/TRBV3-2; j_gene: TRBJ1-3
CDR3aa: CASRVGQGYTYGYTF; CDR3nt: TGTGCCAGCAGGGTTGGACAGGGTTACACCTATGGCTACACCTTC; abundance: .; len: 15; d_gene: TRBD1; v_gene: TRBV5-6; j_gene: TRBJ1-2
CDR3aa: CARDKDEKLFF; CDR3nt: TGTGCCAGGGACAAGGATGAAAAACTGTTTTTT; abundance: .; len: 11; d_gene: .; v_gene: TRBV7-3; j_gene: TRBJ1-4
CDR3aa: CASSLDYGNTIYF; CDR3nt: TGTGCCAGCAGCTTGGACTATGGAAACACCATATATTTT; abundance: .; len: 13; d_gene: .; v_gene: TRBV5-4; j_gene: TRBJ1-3
CDR3aa: CASSFGGAPYNEQFF; CDR3nt: TGTGCCAGCAGCTTTGGGGGGGCCCCGTACAATGAGCAGTTCTTC; abundance: .; len: 15; d_gene: .; v_gene: TRBV5-5; j_gene: TRBJ2-1
CDR3aa: CASRRQGTEKLFF; CDR3nt: TGTGCCAGCCGGAGGCAGGGTACGGAAAAACTGTTTTTT; abundance: .; len: 13; d_gene: .; v_gene: TRBV16; j_gene: TRBJ1-4
CDR3aa: CASSQADGDGANVLTF; CDR3nt: TGCGCCAGCAGCCAAGCGGACGGTGATGGGGCCAACGTCCTGACTTTC; abundance: .; len: 16; d_gene: .; v_gene: TRBV4-3; j_gene: TRBJ2-6
CDR3aa: CASSRTGLGGELFF; CDR3nt: TGTGCCAGCAGTAGGACAGGGCTTGGCGGGGAGCTGTTTTTT; abundance: .; len: 14; d_gene: TRBD1; v_gene: TRBV27; j_gene: TRBJ2-2
CDR3aa: CASSLNRVNTGELFF; CDR3nt: TGCGCCAGCAGCTTGAACAGGGTGAACACCGGGGAGCTGTTTTTT; abundance: .; len: 15; d_gene: .; v_gene: TRBV5-1; j_gene: TRBJ2-2
CDR3aa: CASSFSRTSEDTQYF; CDR3nt: TGTGCCAGCAGCTTTTCCCGGACCAGCGAGGATACGCAGTATTTT; abundance: .; len: 15; d_gene: .; v_gene: TRBV13; j_gene: TRBJ2-3
CDR3aa: CASSSLEVRTRTDTQYF; CDR3nt: TGTGCCAGCAGCTCGCTAGAGGTCCGCACCCGCACAGATACGCAGTATTTT; abundance: .; len: 17; d_gene: .; v_gene: TRBV5-4; j_gene: TRBJ2-3
CDR3aa: CASSLSGLGGGTDTQYF; CDR3nt: TGTGCCAGCAGTTTATCGGGCCTAGGGGGAGGGACAGATACGCAGTATTTT; abundance: .; len: 17; d_gene: .; v_gene: TRBV28; j_gene: TRBJ2-3
CDR3aa: CASRRQEGTEAFF; CDR3nt: TGCGCCAGCAGGAGACAGGAGGGGACTGAAGCTTTCTTT; abundance: .; len: 13; d_gene: .; v_gene: TRBV10-1; j_gene: TRBJ1-1
CDR3aa: CASSTPYRGQGEAFF; CDR3nt: TGTGCCAGCAGTACCCCATACAGGGGGCAAGGTGAAGCTTTCTTT; abundance: .; len: 15; d_gene: TRBD1; v_gene: TRBV25-1; j_gene: TRBJ1-1
CDR3aa: CASSWASGVETQYF; CDR3nt: TGCGCCAGCAGCTGGGCTAGCGGAGTAGAGACCCAGTACTTC; abundance: .; len: 14; d_gene: TRBD2; v_gene: TRBV5-1; j_gene: TRBJ2-5
CDR3aa: CASSQSVTSNQPQHF; CDR3nt: TGTGCCAGCAGCCAATCGGTTACGAGCAATCAGCCCCAGCATTTT; abundance: .; len: 15; d_gene: .; v_gene: TRBV3-1/TRBV3-2; j_gene: TRBJ1-5
CDR3aa: CASSLEVLPGNEQYF; CDR3nt: TGTGCCAGCAGCTTAGAGGTCCTACCCGGGAACGAGCAGTACTTC; abundance: few; len: 15; d_gene: .; v_gene: TRBV11-2; j_gene: TRBJ2-7
CDR3aa: CASGPGRDSTEAFF; CDR3nt: TGTGCCAGCGGCCCGGGGCGGGACTCCACTGAAGCTTTCTTT; abundance: .; len: 14; d_gene: .; v_gene: TRBV2; j_gene: TRBJ1-1